This T cell receptor beta chain derives from a study of shared clonotypes between healthy human individuals. Study conclusions and caveats: When compared with the clonotypes that were shared by all four sorted-subset donors, the non-shared clonotypes turned out to have lower generation probabilities. Naive subsets tended to show greater estimated richness than memory subsets.

Produced via immunoSEQ multiplex PCR; TCRdb's table is partial and in-frame only. The sample holds approximately 2.1 million clones, over 85% seen once. Naive CD4+ cells were CD45RA-selected; the remaining cells were memory. In regard to this clone: Antigen: not known.

Trimming shortened V by 11 bases and J by 1 base, and 23 bases separated the two germline ends. This CDR3 spans 17 amino acids. CDR1 ENHRY and CDR2 SYGVKD come from the germline V gene. Sequenced: naive CD4+ T cells from PBMCs. Sample subset: CD45RA+ positively selected. This sequence was found in a man younger than 35 in good health. Some clones in this sample may be carry-over from other donors' samples. The J gene is TRBJ2-2, the V gene TRBV10-3; D is perhaps TRBD2 (6 bases). The CDR3 DNA reads TGTGCCGCGGGGTGGGTTATTTCAAGGATGAACACCGGGGAGCTGTTTTTT. It specifies CAAGWVISRMNTGELFF.